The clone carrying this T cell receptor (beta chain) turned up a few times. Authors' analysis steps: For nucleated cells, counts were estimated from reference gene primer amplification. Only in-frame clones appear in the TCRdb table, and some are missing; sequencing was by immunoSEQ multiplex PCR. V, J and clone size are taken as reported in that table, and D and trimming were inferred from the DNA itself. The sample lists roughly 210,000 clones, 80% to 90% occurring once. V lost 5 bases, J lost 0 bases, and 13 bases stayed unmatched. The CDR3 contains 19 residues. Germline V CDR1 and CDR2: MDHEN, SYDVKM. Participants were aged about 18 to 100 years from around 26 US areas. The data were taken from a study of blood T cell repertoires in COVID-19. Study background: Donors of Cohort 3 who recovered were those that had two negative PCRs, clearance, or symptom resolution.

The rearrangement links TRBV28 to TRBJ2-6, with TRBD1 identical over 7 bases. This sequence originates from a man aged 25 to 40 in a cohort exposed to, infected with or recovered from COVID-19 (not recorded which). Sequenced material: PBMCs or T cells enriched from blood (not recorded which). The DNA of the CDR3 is TGTGCCAGCAGTACAATCAGGGGGTCCCTGAGCTCTGGGGCCAACGTCCTGACTTTC. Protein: CASSTIRGSLSSGANVLTF. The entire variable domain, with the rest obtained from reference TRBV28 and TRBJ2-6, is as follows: DVKVTQSSRYLVKRTGEKVFLECVQDMDHENMFWYRQDPGLGLRLIYFSYDVKMKEKGDIPEGYSVSREKKERFSLILESASTNQTSMYLCASSTIRGSLSSGANVLTFGAGSRLTVL.